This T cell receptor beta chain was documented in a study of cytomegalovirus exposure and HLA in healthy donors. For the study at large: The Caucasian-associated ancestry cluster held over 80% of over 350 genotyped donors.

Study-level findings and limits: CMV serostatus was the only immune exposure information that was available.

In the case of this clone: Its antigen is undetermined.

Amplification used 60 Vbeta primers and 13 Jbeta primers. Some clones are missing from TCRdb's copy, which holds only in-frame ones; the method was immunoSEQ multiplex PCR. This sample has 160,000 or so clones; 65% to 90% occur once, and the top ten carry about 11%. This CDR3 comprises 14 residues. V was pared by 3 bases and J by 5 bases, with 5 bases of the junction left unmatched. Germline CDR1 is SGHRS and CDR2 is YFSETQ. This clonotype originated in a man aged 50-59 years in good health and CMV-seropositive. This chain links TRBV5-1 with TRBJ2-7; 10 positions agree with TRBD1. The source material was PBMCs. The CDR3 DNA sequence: TGCGCCAGCAGCTGGACAGGGGGAATCGACGAGCAGTACTTC. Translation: CASSWTGGIDEQYF.